Presented here are 10 T cell receptor beta chains from one specimen sequenced in a study of cytomegalovirus exposure and HLA in healthy donors. The PCR was carried out with 60 Vbeta primers and 13 Jbeta primers. Sequenced by immunoSEQ multiplex PCR; TCRdb stores in-frame clones only, minus some. Of about 90,000 clones listed, more than 55% are singletons. The sample taken for sequencing was PBMCs. The source of these receptors is a woman between 45 and 65 years old in good health and CMV-seropositive.

There are a few counts of this clone. CDR3 in amino acids: CASSPQGDTEAFF. The CDR3 DNA reads TGTGCCAGCAGCCCACAGGGTGACACTGAAGCTTTCTTT. The rearrangement links TRBV7-2 to TRBJ1-1; D may be TRBD1 (6 bases). This CDR3 comprises 13 residues. Trimming took off 5 bases at V and 3 bases at J, with 10 bases between the two ends. Germline V gene lookup returns CDR1 SGHTA and CDR2 FQGNSA. The variable domain in full, with the rest retrieved from reference TRBV7-2 and TRBJ1-1, is GAGVSQSPSNKVTEKGKDVELRCDPISGHTALYWYRQSLGQGLEFLIYFQGNSAPDKSGLPSDRFSAERTGGSVSTLTIQRTQQEDSAVYLCASSPQGDTEAFFGQGTRLTVV.

The chain carries TRBV9 and TRBJ2-2; tentatively, D is TRBD1 (6 bases). CDR1 is SGDLS, CDR2 YYNGEE, per germline. V was shortened by 1 base and J by 4 bases, with 14 bases between the two germline ends. This CDR3 is built from 16 residues. Here the CDR3 DNA reads TGTGCCAGCAGCGTACTCGGGACAATCAGCACCGGGGAGCTGTTTTTT. Translation gives CASSVLGTISTGELFF.

The V gene is TRBV6-5, the J gene TRBJ1-1, with D possibly matching TRBD1 (5 bases). Germline CDR1 reads MNHEY; CDR2 reads SVGAGI. This CDR3 has 13 residues. Deletions cut 6 bases from V and 6 bases from J, with 14 bases between. CDR3 nucleotide sequence: TGTGCCAGCAGATCCGCCGGGGGTGCTGAAGCTTTCTTT. This gives the protein CASRSAGGAEAFF.

The rearrangement joins TRBV9 to TRBJ2-7, with D perhaps matching TRBD2 (6 bases). Trimming left V 3 bases short and J 3 bases short, with 16 bases between. The CDR3 is 15 residues long. The germline V gene has CDR1 SGDLS and CDR2 YYNGEE. The CDR3: CASSEGTSLDYEQYF. CDR3 DNA: TGTGCCAGCAGCGAGGGAACTAGCCTAGACTACGAGCAGTACTTC.

V and J are TRBV7-8 and TRBJ1-2, with D possibly matching TRBD1 (6 bases). The CDR3 contains 14 residues. Germline CDR1 SGHVS, CDR2 FQNEAQ. V gave up 5 bases and J gave up 4 bases, with 14 bases separating them. The CDR3 protein is CASSIGQLSYGYTF. CDR3 in DNA: TGTGCCAGCAGCATCGGACAGCTTTCCTATGGCTACACCTTC. The variable domain in full, with the rest retrieved from reference TRBV7-8 and TRBJ1-2, is GAGVSQSPRYKVAKRGQDVALRCDPISGHVSLFWYQQALGQGPEFLTYFQNEAQLDKSGLPSDRFFAERPEGSVSTLKIQRTQQEDSAVYLCASSIGQLSYGYTFGSGTRLTVV.

A few counts support this clone. The chain uses TRBV30 and TRBJ2-7, with D tentatively TRBD2 (5 bases). The CDR3 runs 14 residues. V was pared by 2 bases and J by 0 bases, with 11 bases between. Germline CDR1 GTSNPN, CDR2 SVGIG (reference sequence). The CDR3 bases are TGTGCCTGGAGTCCACTAGGCCTCTCCTACGAGCAGTACTTC. It codes for CAWSPLGLSYEQYF.

The chain joins TRBV29-1 to TRBJ1-5; tentatively, D is TRBD1 (5 bases). V lost 4 bases and J 4 bases, leaving 14 bases between the germline ends. The CDR3 extends over 14 amino acids. Germline CDR1 and CDR2: SQVTM and ANQGSEA. CDR3 sequence: CSVGGSGGNQPQHF. DNA of the CDR3: TGCAGCGTTGGCGGATCCGGGGGAAATCAGCCCCAGCATTTT.

J is TRBJ1-6 and V is TRBV30; D is unclear. This CDR3 is built from 15 residues. The germline CDR1 and CDR2 sequences are GTSNPN and SVGIG (reference sequence). V was clipped by 4 bases and J by 0 bases, with 10 bases between them. CDR3 coding DNA: TGTGCCTGGACAGGTCTAAGCTCCTATAATTCACCCCTCCACTTT. Residues: CAWTGLSSYNSPLHF.

V usage is TRBV4-2 and J usage is TRBJ2-5; 10 bases are shared with TRBD2. This CDR3 region has 16 residues. J lost 5 bases, V lost 4 bases, and 10 bases had no gene match. The germline CDR1 and CDR2 sequences are LGHNA and YNFKEQ. CDR3 in amino acids: CASSPLAGEVFETQYF. In nucleotides, the CDR3 is TGTGCCAGCAGCCCGCTAGCGGGGGAAGTGTTTGAGACCCAGTACTTC.

The rearrangement joins TRBV4-2 to TRBJ2-1; TRBD2 agrees at 10 bases. Looked up from germline, CDR1 is LGHNA and CDR2 is YNFKEQ. Trimming removed 2 bases from V and 9 bases from J; junction bases left unmatched: 4. This CDR3 is 14 amino acids long. CDR3 protein: CASSQLAGEREQFF. In nucleotides, the CDR3 is TGTGCCAGCAGCCAACTAGCGGGGGAGCGTGAGCAGTTCTTC.